This TCR beta chain was identified during a study of blood T cell repertoires in COVID-19. Overall study: COVID-19 samples from acute and convalescent phases originated in the United States, Italy and Spain. PBMCs, B-cell-depleted T cells, or T cells were the source of the cDNA or gDNA that made up the material.

TCRdb's copy holds only in-frame clones and misses some; the assay was immunoSEQ multiplex PCR. Of some 100,000 clones listed, 85% to 95% were seen once; the top ten hold 4.5% to 6%. About this clone itself: One end of the junction is discordant with germline, which a read error may explain.

Sequencing was performed on peripheral blood. The origin of this receptor is a man between 50 and 59 years old with active COVID-19.

Here the CDR3 reads CASRYSGNTIYF. CDR3 coding DNA: TGTGCCAGCAGGTACTCTGGAAACACCATATATTTT. The rearrangement uses TRBV6-5 and TRBJ1-3; D unresolved. Germline CDR1 is MNHEY and CDR2 is SVGAGI. This CDR3 has 12 amino acids.